Each of the 27 T cell receptor beta chains below was sequenced from the same sample in a study of T cells in Graves' hyperthyroidism and ophthalmopathy. The source material, RNA transcripts, was used to amplify TCR beta CDR3 regions. HTBI primers drove first-round RT-PCR of the TCR CDR3. TCRdb reprocessed the multiplex PCR reads with MiXCR, giving one entry per CDR3 protein. The profile shows tens of thousands of distinct CDR3 sequences, 52% of them singletons. Specimen: blood. The receptors derive from a woman aged 40 to 49 with Graves' ophthalmopathy.

This clonotype was recorded many times. V is TRBV28 and J is TRBJ1-2; no clear D gene. Trimming shortened V by 6 bases and J by 4 bases, and 15 bases separated the two germline ends. Germline loops: CDR1 MDHEN, CDR2 SYDVKM. The CDR3 length is 14 residues. The CDR3 sequence is CASRLAGLGYGYTF. The CDR3 DNA reads as TGTGCCAGCAGACTTGCAGGTCTGGGCTATGGCTACACCTTC.

This chain connects TRBV12-3 or TRBV12-4 to TRBJ2-1, with D tentatively TRBD1 (5 bases). The CDR3 totals 14 residues. The ends were cut back, 3 bases at V and 12 bases at J, with 18 bases in the middle. CDR3 residues: CASSFDRGWGTQFF. The CDR3 nucleotides read TGTGCCAGCAGTTTCGATAGGGGATGGGGTACGCAGTTCTTC.

This clonotype is labeled medium-sized. CDR3 DNA: TGTGCCAGCAGCCTTGGGACAGAAGGTGGCTACACCTTC. It specifies CASSLGTEGGYTF. V and J are TRBV7-9 and TRBJ1-2; 7 bases are a match to TRBD1. The germline CDR1 and CDR2 sequences are SEHNR and FQNEAQ (reference sequence). The CDR3 is 13 amino acids. The V segment lost 5 bases and the J segment 7 bases; nucleotides outside the gene matches: 7.

In this sample, this clonotype turned up a few times. Since a much larger clone is just one base distant, this may be a read error. V and J are TRBV28 and TRBJ1-5, with D unresolved. V dropped 4 bases and J dropped 0 bases, with 10 bases sitting between them. CDR1 and CDR2 (germline): MDHEN, SYDVKM. The CDR3 is made up of 15 amino acids. CDR3 nucleotides: TGTGCCAGCAGTTCCGGCTTGGATAGCAATCAGCCCCAGCATTTT. As protein: CASSSGLDSNQPQHF.

This clonotype showed up many times. The CDR3 is CASSFLAGEQFF. CDR3 sequence (DNA): TGTGCCAGCAGCTTCTTAGCCGGTGAGCAGTTCTTC. The chain has TRBV7-3 and TRBJ2-1; D uncertain. Trimming shortened V by 3 bases and J by 9 bases, and 9 bases separated the two germline ends. Germline assignment: CDR1 SGHTA and CDR2 FQGTGA. This CDR3 has 12 residues.

This clonotype has at least ten counts. V usage is TRBV11-2 and J usage is TRBJ2-7; D remains ambiguous. Per germline, CDR1 SGHAT and CDR2 FQNNGV. There are 16 residues in the CDR3. V was cut by 6 bases and J by 1 base, with 19 bases left in between. The CDR3: CASSPTAGFQSYEQYF. The CDR3 region has the DNA TGTGCCAGCAGTCCCACCGCCGGTTTTCAATCCTACGAGCAGTACTTC.

The chain carries TRBV6-4 and TRBJ2-6, with 9 nucleotides matching TRBD1. Per germline, CDR1 MRHNA and CDR2 SNTAGT. The CDR3 is 16 residues long. V lost 4 bases and J lost 4; bases outside the gene matches: 5. The CDR3 region has the DNA TGTGCCAGCAGTGCCACAGGGGGCTCGGGGGCCAACGTCCTGACTTTC. Protein sequence: CASSATGGSGANVLTF.

This chain uses TRBV10-1 with TRBJ2-7, with 8 bases matching TRBD2. From germline, CDR1 is WNHNN and CDR2 SYGVQD (reference sequence). The CDR3 runs 14 residues. Trimming at V came to 3 bases and at J to 4 bases, leaving 5 bases not matched to a gene. DNA of the CDR3: TGCGCCAGCAGTGAATCCAGCGGGAGATACGAGCAGTACTTC. Its protein product is CASSESSGRYEQYF.

This clonotype was seen at least ten times. This sequence joins TRBV28 and TRBJ2-5; TRBD1 is a possible D gene (5 bases). Deletions cut 5 bases from V and 4 bases from J, with 11 bases between. The CDR3 runs to 13 residues. Germline-derived CDR1 and CDR2 are MDHEN and SYDVKM. CDR3 sequence reads: CASSPTVPETQYF. In nucleotides, the CDR3 is TGTGCCAGCAGTCCGACAGTCCCAGAGACCCAGTACTTC.

The chain couples TRBV20-1 to TRBJ1-1; tentative D call: TRBD1 (6 bases). The CDR3 covers 12 residues. The V gene lost 3 bases and the J gene lost 5 bases, with 10 bases spanning the gap. Germline CDR1 is DFQATT and CDR2 is SNEGSKA (reference sequence). CDR3 nucleotides: TGCAGTGCTAGCAGGGGAGCGACTGAAGCTTTCTTT. This encodes CSASRGATEAFF.

This clonotype is labeled medium-sized. This chain links TRBV10-3 with TRBJ2-2; 7 bases map to TRBD1. Germline loops: CDR1 ENHRY, CDR2 SYGVKD. V dropped 4 bases and J dropped 8; count of bases not matched to a gene: 4. CDR3 size: 13 residues. The CDR3 protein is CAISGQGSGELFF. CDR3 sequence (DNA): TGTGCCATCAGTGGACAGGGTTCTGGGGAGCTGTTTTTT.

Turning to this clonotype: A junction end diverges from the germline sequence, so it may reflect a read error. The rearrangement joins TRBV5-4 to TRBJ2-7; D is unresolved. This CDR3 comprises 14 residues. Germline CDR1 reads SGHNT; CDR2 reads YYREEE (reference sequence). Here the CDR3 DNA reads TGTGCCAACAGCTTGGAGCTCGGCAGCTACGAGCAGTACTTC. Encoded protein: CANSLELGSYEQYF.

The V and J genes are TRBV9 and TRBJ1-4; 7 nucleotides align to TRBD1. J gave up 3 bases and V 1 base, and 3 bases lay outside the gene matches. There are 15 residues in the CDR3. Germline V lookup: CDR1 SGDLS, CDR2 YYNGEE. The CDR3 sequence: CASSVQGGSNEKLFF. The CDR3 bases are TGTGCCAGCAGCGTACAGGGGGGGTCTAATGAAAAACTGTTTTTT.

This clonotype was seen many times. The chain couples TRBV5-1 to TRBJ1-1; D perhaps matches TRBD1 (5 bases). Trimming left V 0 bases short and J 1 base short, with 10 bases between. CDR1 is SGHRS, CDR2 YFSETQ, per germline. This CDR3 has 15 residues. For the CDR3, the DNA is TGCGCCAGCAGCTTGGACGGGGGTTGGAACACTGAAGCTTTCTTT. Its protein product is CASSLDGGWNTEAFF.

Many counts were recorded for this clonotype. J is TRBJ2-3 and V is TRBV7-9; D is uncertain. The length of the CDR3 is 14 residues. The ends were cut back, 5 bases at V and 0 bases at J, with 9 bases in the middle. Germline V gene data show CDR1 as SEHNR and CDR2 as FQNEAQ (reference sequence). CDR3 DNA: TGTGCCAGCAGCCCCTCACGGAGCACAGATACGCAGTATTTT. It codes for CASSPSRSTDTQYF.

The V and J genes are TRBV7-9 and TRBJ1-2; 10 bases agree with TRBD1. The CDR3 covers 17 residues. CDR1 is SEHNR, CDR2 FQNEAQ, per germline (reference sequence). The V gene end was trimmed by 2 bases and the J gene end by 4 bases; junction bases not matched to a gene: 10. The CDR3 spells CASSLWETGGAFYGYTF. CDR3 DNA sequence: TGTGCCAGCAGCTTATGGGAGACAGGGGGCGCGTTCTATGGCTACACCTTC.

This clonotype was counted many times. This chain links TRBV11-2 with TRBJ2-1; 9 nucleotides agree with TRBD2. The CDR3 runs to 15 residues. V gave up 7 bases and J gave up 0 bases; unmatched junction bases: 4. From germline, CDR1 is SGHAT and CDR2 FQNNGV. The CDR3, as DNA: TGTGCCAGCACAGCGGGGGGCAACTCCTACAATGAGCAGTTCTTC. Translating it yields CASTAGGNSYNEQFF.

This clonotype was counted many times. One base away lies a much larger clone, so this may be a sequencing read error. This chain connects TRBV5-1 to TRBJ2-7; maybe TRBD2 (6 bases). Germline values: CDR1 SGHRS, CDR2 YFSETQ. The CDR3 is 12 residues long. The V end was cut by 3 bases, the J end by 2 bases, with 6 bases between. CDR3 sequence reads: CASSSGAYEQYF. The CDR3, as DNA: TGCGCCAGCAGCTCGGGGGCCTACGAGCAGTACTTC.

The chain is built from TRBV7-3 and TRBJ2-1; D may correspond to TRBD1 or TRBD2 (5 bases each). The V and J ends lost 6 bases and 7 bases respectively, with 22 bases between them. The CDR3 runs to 16 residues. From germline, CDR1 is SGHTA and CDR2 FQGTGA. CDR3 in DNA: TGTGCCAGCAGGGACGGTCCCGGGATTTGGGGGAATGAGCAGTTCTTC. Protein product: CASRDGPGIWGNEQFF.

This clonotype was counted at least ten times. The rearrangement joins TRBV11-2 to TRBJ1-2; unclear D gene. CDR1 SGHAT and CDR2 FQNNGV come from the germline V gene. Trimming took 3 bases from V and 5 from J, leaving 10 bases between them. The CDR3 is made up of 13 amino acids. CDR3 sequence: CASSLRWEYGYTF. In DNA, the CDR3 is TGTGCCAGCAGCTTGAGATGGGAATATGGCTACACCTTC. Based on the CDR3 plus reference TRBV11-2 and TRBJ1-2, the full variable domain is EAGVAQSPRYKIIEKRQSVAFWCNPISGHATLYWYQQILGQGPKLLIQFQNNGVVDDSQLPKDRFSAERLKGVDSTLKIQPAKLEDSAVYLCASSLRWEYGYTFGSGTRLTVV.

This clonotype was picked up many times. The rearrangement joins TRBV7-2 to TRBJ2-2; TRBD1 agrees at 9 bases. The germline CDR1 and CDR2 sequences are SGHTA and FQGNSA. J was trimmed by 4 bases and V by 3 bases; bases with no gene match: 6. The CDR3 runs 16 residues. CDR3 sequence reads: CASSLRRDRVTGELFF. The DNA for the CDR3 is TGTGCCAGCAGCTTGCGCCGGGACAGGGTCACCGGGGAGCTGTTTTTT.

A few counts support this clonotype. V is TRBV30 and J is TRBJ1-1; 7 bases fit TRBD1. CDR3 size: 14 residues. Unmatched junction bases numbered 5, after V lost 0 bases and J lost 4 bases. In germline, CDR1 is GTSNPN, CDR2 SVGIG (reference sequence). CDR3 sequence: CAWSVTGAITEAFF. CDR3 coding DNA: TGTGCCTGGAGTGTAACAGGGGCCATCACTGAAGCTTTCTTT.

V is TRBV5-1 and J is TRBJ2-5, with 8 nucleotides matching TRBD2. The CDR3 consists of 14 residues. The J segment lost 3 bases and the V segment lost 5 bases, leaving 6 bases of the junction unmatched. Germline CDR1 SGHRS, CDR2 YFSETQ. The CDR3 loop is CASRLGTREETQYF. CDR3 coding DNA: TGCGCCAGCAGATTAGGGACTAGGGAAGAGACCCAGTACTTC.

By sample fraction, this clonotype is medium-sized (0.01 to 0.1%). V gene TRBV7-2 combines with J gene TRBJ1-2, with 10 bases identical to TRBD1. This CDR3 comprises 12 residues. Germline V CDR1 and CDR2: SGHTA, FQGNSA. Losses at the gene ends were 7 bases for V and 8 bases for J; bases not matched to a gene: 4. The DNA of the CDR3 is TGTGCCAGCACGTGGACAGGGGGAGGCTACACCTTC. This translates into CASTWTGGGYTF.

Of note for this clonotype: It is likely a read error, because the conserved phenylalanine at the end of the CDR3 is missing. It is unclear where the CDR3 begins or ends on the DNA, so no DNA is shown, and the CDR3 is as TCRdb lists it. V gene TRBV11-2 combines with J gene TRBJ2-2; the table's D call of TRBD2 was not tested on the DNA. Germline loops: CDR1 SGHAT, CDR2 FQNNGV. Inclusive of both ends, the CDR3 amounts to 15 amino acids. CDR3 residues: CASSLVTSGTGELFL.

Comments on this clonotype: At one of its ends the junction is not consistent with the germline gene, which may arise from a read error. J is TRBJ2-3 and V is TRBV6-1, with D maybe TRBD1 (6 bases). The CDR3 consists of 15 residues. CDR1 is MNHNS, CDR2 SASEGT, per germline. CDR3 DNA: TGTACCAGTTTGGGAAGGGGGTATAGCACGGATACGCAGTATTTT. Amino acids: CTSLGRGYSTDTQYF.

This clonotype appeared once. The CDR3 region is CSARQPGTARSNEQYF. The DNA of the CDR3 is TGCAGTGCTAGACAACCCGGGACAGCTAGATCCAACGAGCAGTATTTT. V gene TRBV20-1 combines with J gene TRBJ2-3; 7 bases agree with TRBD1. The CDR3 spans 16 residues. V shed 2 bases, J shed 11 bases, and the junction held 19 bases outside the gene matches. Germline-derived CDR1 and CDR2 are DFQATT and SNEGSKA (reference sequence).